This TCR beta chain is drawn from a study of early T cells in non-severe SARS-CoV-2 infection. On the study more broadly: With bulk RNA from unsorted whole blood as input, sequencing yielded unpaired chains.

The ends were cut back, 2 bases at V and 8 bases at J, with 14 bases in the middle. The CDR3 consists of 14 residues. CDR1 SGHKS and CDR2 YYEKEE come from the germline V gene (reference sequence). With respect to this clonotype: Its antigen remains unidentified.

Points from the study as a whole: Lookups in VDJdb leaned toward anti-spike CD8 responses and missed private and CD4 specificities.

Individual cDNA molecules were tagged with unique molecular identifiers. TCRdb re-derived calls from the 5' RACE reads in MiXCR, one entry per CDR3 protein. The sample yields 20,000 to 30,000 distinct CDR3 sequences, 3.5% to 5% seen once. The specimen was whole blood. The TCR originated in an adult who was a healthcare worker with PCR-confirmed SARS-CoV-2 infection or an uninfected control (not recorded which). V and J are TRBV5-5 and TRBJ2-1; D perhaps matches TRBD2 (5 bases). CDR3 residues: CASSFRGFEDEQFF. Written as DNA, the CDR3 is TGTGCCAGCAGCTTTAGAGGGTTCGAGGATGAGCAGTTCTTC.